The source of this T cell receptor (beta chain) is a study of blood T cell repertoires in COVID-19. In the study overall: Acute and convalescent COVID-19 specimens originated in the United States, Italy and Spain. PBMCs, B-cell-depleted T cells, or T cells provided the cDNA or gDNA that made up the material.

Profiled with immunoSEQ multiplex PCR; TCRdb holds only in-frame clones, not every one. The table lists 85,000 to 90,000 clones, roughly 87% of them singletons. Sequenced: peripheral blood. The source is a woman of 80 years or more with active COVID-19.

CDR3 DNA sequence: TGTGCCAGCAGCCAGGGACTAGCGGGGAAACCCTACGAGCAGTACTTC. Its protein product is CASSQGLAGKPYEQYF. The chain employs TRBV11-2 and TRBJ2-7; 13 bases map to TRBD2. With V trimmed by 5 bases and J by 2 bases, 6 bases remained unmatched. Germline CDR1 reads SGHAT; CDR2 reads FQNNGV. The CDR3 length is 16 residues.